This is a list of T cell receptor beta chains from one sample in a study of control samples from healthy donors and cancer patients. The repertoire was sequenced with immunoSEQ multiplex PCR; TCRdb's copy has only in-frame clones and lacks some. The sample has around 130,000 clones; 89% are singletons. The specimen sequenced was blood. All receptors come from a man in his fifties in good health. CDR3s include the opening cysteine and the closing phenylalanine or tryptophan. A D gene is named only where the DNA matches it firmly. Clone size is stated in some rows and not others, as once, few, many or a class when expanded.

v_gene	j_gene	abundance	d_gene	CDR3aa	CDR3nt
TRBV6-1	TRBJ2-7	-	TRBD1	CASSEWIRGQASYEQYF	TGTGCCAGCAGTGAGTGGATTCGGGGACAGGCGTCCTACGAGCAGTACTTC
TRBV10-3	TRBJ1-1	-	-	CAISESRDIGGTEAFF	TGTGCCATCAGTGAGTCCCGGGACATAGGGGGCACTGAAGCTTTCTTT
TRBV6-5	TRBJ2-5	-	-	CASSYWSQETQYF	TGTGCCAGCAGTTACTGGAGCCAAGAGACCCAGTACTTC
TRBV14	TRBJ2-7	once	TRBD1	CASSQPTGYEQYF	TGTGCCAGCAGCCAGCCGACAGGGTACGAGCAGTACTTC
TRBV9	TRBJ2-3	-	-	CARSVGGGQAVQYF	TGTGCCCGCAGCGTAGGGGGGGGGCAGGCAGTGCAGTATTTT
TRBV7-2	TRBJ2-1	-	TRBD2	CASSYLAGVVYEQFF	TGTGCCAGCAGTTATCTAGCGGGGGTTGTATATGAGCAGTTCTTC
TRBV5-6	TRBJ1-6	-	TRBD1	CASSPDRAYNSPLHF	TGTGCCAGCAGCCCAGACAGGGCTTATAATTCACCCCTCCACTTT
TRBV11-2	TRBJ2-3	-	-	CASSPGTFTDTQYF	TGTGCCAGCAGCCCCGGGACTTTCACAGATACGCAGTATTTT
TRBV3-1/TRBV3-2	TRBJ2-1	few	-	CASSGGGPNEQFF	TGTGCCAGCAGCGGGGGGGGGCCCAATGAGCAGTTCTTC
TRBV6-5	TRBJ1-1	once	TRBD1	CASSRSQGATEAFF	TGTGCCAGCAGTCGCTCCCAGGGGGCGACTGAAGCTTTCTTT
TRBV11-2	TRBJ1-5	-	-	CASSPSPGSNQPQHF	TGTGCCAGCAGCCCCAGTCCGGGGTCGAATCAGCCCCAGCATTTT
TRBV30	TRBJ1-2	-	-	CAWSPGSPYGYTF	TGTGCCTGGAGTCCAGGGTCCCCCTATGGCTACACCTTC
TRBV5-1	TRBJ2-7	once	TRBD1	CASRTGTGLYEQYF	TGCGCCAGCAGGACCGGGACAGGGCTCTACGAGCAGTACTTC
TRBV7-2	TRBJ2-7	-	TRBD1	CASSLVSDRGTYYEQYF	TGTGCCAGCAGCTTGGTATCGGACAGGGGAACCTACTACGAGCAGTACTTC
TRBV29-1	TRBJ1-1	-	-	CSVSGNTEAFF	TGCAGCGTTAGCGGGAACACTGAAGCTTTCTTT
TRBV4-3	TRBJ2-2	-	TRBD2	CASSPNLAGEAGELFF	TGCGCCAGCAGCCCTAACCTAGCGGGGGAAGCCGGGGAGCTGTTTTTT
TRBV4-1	TRBJ2-3	-	-	CASSQVQPTDTQYF	TGCGCCAGCAGCCAAGTCCAGCCCACAGATACGCAGTATTTT
TRBV5-6	TRBJ2-3	-	TRBD2	CASSFQRGRFTDTQYF	TGTGCCAGCAGCTTTCAGCGGGGGCGGTTCACAGATACGCAGTATTTT
TRBV7-7	TRBJ2-7	-	TRBD1	CASSQGQGDYEQYF	TGTGCCAGCAGCCAGGGACAGGGGGATTACGAGCAGTACTTC
TRBV28	TRBJ2-5	-	TRBD2	CASSFRTSGGAETQYF	TGTGCCAGCAGTTTCCGGACTAGCGGGGGGGCCGAGACCCAGTACTTC
TRBV24-1	TRBJ2-3	-	-	CATSDLLSTPSDTQYF	TGTGCCACCAGTGATTTGCTATCAACCCCATCAGATACGCAGTATTTT
TRBV9	TRBJ1-1	-	-	CASRRLNTEAFF	TGTGCCAGCAGGCGACTGAACACTGAAGCTTTCTTT
TRBV5-1	TRBJ1-1	-	-	CASSQTGREGNEAFF	TGCGCCAGCAGCCAAACGGGCAGGGAGGGGAATGAAGCTTTCTTT
TRBV24-1	TRBJ1-1	-	TRBD1	CATSVKNRGTEAFF	TGTGCCACCAGTGTAAAGAACAGGGGGACTGAAGCTTTCTTT
TRBV4-1	TRBJ1-2	few	-	CASSQDHEKPGYTF	TGCGCCAGCAGCCAAGATCATGAGAAGCCTGGCTACACCTTC
TRBV5-6	TRBJ1-2	-	TRBD1	CASSLNRGRVGGYTF	TGTGCCAGCAGCTTGAACAGGGGGCGGGTAGGTGGCTACACCTTC
TRBV2	TRBJ2-1	-	TRBD1	CASTIAGTGDNEQFF	TGTGCCAGCACCATCGCCGGGACAGGGGACAATGAGCAGTTCTTC
TRBV6-5	TRBJ1-2	once	TRBD1	CARLGQGLDGYTF	TGTGCCAGGTTGGGACAGGGCTTGGATGGCTACACCTTC
TRBV2	TRBJ1-4	-	-	CASSEAPATGDEKLFF	TGTGCCAGCAGTGAAGCGCCAGCCACTGGTGATGAAAAACTGTTTTTT
TRBV2	TRBJ1-3	few	-	CASRSQSAGNTIYF	TGTGCCAGCAGGAGCCAGAGCGCTGGAAACACCATATATTTT
TRBV18	TRBJ1-4	-	-	CASSPQEAGNEKLFF	TGTGCCAGCTCACCACAGGAGGCGGGTAATGAAAAACTGTTTTTT
TRBV27	TRBJ1-2	-	TRBD1	CASSPVTGVYGYTF	TGTGCCAGCAGTCCCGTCACAGGGGTCTATGGCTACACCTTC
TRBV30	TRBJ2-5	-	TRBD2	CAGRLAGGGTQYF	TGTGCGGGCCGACTAGCGGGGGGAGGGACCCAGTACTTC
TRBV18	TRBJ1-4	once	-	CASSPPGRPEKLFF	TGTGCCAGCTCGCCCCCGGGAAGGCCCGAAAAACTGTTTTTT
TRBV27	TRBJ1-6	-	-	CASFGQFGFSPLHF	TGTGCCAGCTTTGGACAGTTCGGGTTTTCACCCCTCCACTTT
TRBV27	TRBJ2-7	-	-	CASSLSLQGPEQYF	TGTGCCAGCAGTTTGTCCCTACAGGGACCCGAGCAGTACTTC
TRBV2	TRBJ2-7	-	-	CASSPQGRYYEQYF	TGTGCCAGCAGCCCCCAAGGGCGGTACTACGAGCAGTACTTC
TRBV4-2	TRBJ1-3	-	-	CASSRRWDDSGNTIYF	TGTGCCAGCAGCCGCCGCTGGGACGACTCTGGAAACACCATATATTTT
TRBV5-6	TRBJ1-2	once	TRBD1	CASRLRPDRANYGYTF	TGTGCCAGCAGGCTCCGGCCGGACAGGGCTAACTATGGCTACACCTTC
TRBV9	TRBJ1-2	-	-	CASSASAGDYGYTF	TGTGCCAGCAGCGCATCGGCCGGGGACTATGGCTACACCTTC
TRBV19	TRBJ2-1	-	TRBD1	CASSLGQGWNEQFF	TGTGCCAGTAGTCTTGGACAGGGGTGGAATGAGCAGTTCTTC
TRBV7-2	TRBJ2-1	-	-	CASKTTSSYNEQFF	TGTGCCAGCAAGACCACGAGCTCCTACAATGAGCAGTTCTTC
TRBV7-2	TRBJ1-3	-	-	CASSLSGSSGNTIYF	TGTGCCAGCAGCTTGTCGGGATCCTCTGGAAACACCATATATTTT
TRBV30	TRBJ1-2	-	-	CAWSVTGTYGYTF	TGTGCCTGGAGTGTAACAGGGACCTATGGCTACACCTTC
TRBV4-2	TRBJ1-2	once	-	CASSQDANYGYTF	TGTGCCAGCAGCCAAGACGCCAACTATGGCTACACCTTC
TRBV5-8	TRBJ1-6	-	-	CASSLAPRGLNSPLHF	TGTGCCAGCAGCTTGGCCCCCAGGGGTCTTAATTCACCCCTCCACTTT
TRBV6-1	TRBJ1-2	-	-	CASSEGGRYGYTF	TGTGCCAGCAGTGAGGGAGGGCGCTATGGCTACACCTTC
TRBV19	TRBJ2-3	once	TRBD2	CASSFSGGTDTQYF	TGTGCCAGTAGTTTTAGCGGGGGCACAGATACGCAGTATTTT
TRBV18	TRBJ1-3	-	TRBD1	CASSPPGGPGNTIYF	TGTGCCAGCTCACCTCCAGGGGGCCCTGGAAACACCATATATTTT
TRBV15	TRBJ1-3	-	TRBD1	CATSGQTGGFGNTIYF	TGTGCCACCAGCGGACAGACAGGGGGCTTTGGAAACACCATATATTTT
TRBV27	TRBJ2-3	-	TRBD2	CASNLKRGGEDTQYF	TGTGCCAGCAATCTAAAGCGGGGGGGCGAAGATACGCAGTATTTT
TRBV29-1	TRBJ1-1	few	-	CSVEGQLNTEAFF	TGCAGCGTTGAGGGTCAGCTGAACACTGAAGCTTTCTTT